Shown below are 17 T cell receptor beta chains from a single sample sequenced in a study of identical twins. Via MiXCR, TCRdb re-called the 5' RACE reads, giving one row per CDR3 protein. The top ten hold roughly 3% of the sample, which has approximately 590,000 distinct CDR3 sequences, over 8.5% seen once. The sample was also reused in another study, on yellow fever vaccine responses in identical twins.

Sequenced material: PBMCs. The receptor set was obtained from a woman aged 18-29 years in good health.

V and J are TRBV21-1 and TRBJ2-2; the table's D call, TRBD1, was not checked against the DNA. TRBV21-1 is tagged as a pseudogene. The length of the CDR3 is 15 residues. The chain's CDR3 is CASSKVTGNTGELFF. CDR3 sequence (DNA): TGTGCCAGCAGCAAGGTTACAGGGAACACCGGGGAGCTGTTTTTT.

At least ten counts were recorded for this clonotype. The DNA of the CDR3 is TGCAGTGCTAAAAAGGGCCAGAACAATGAGCAGTTCTTC. Amino acid sequence: CSAKKGQNNEQFF. V and J are TRBV20-1 and TRBJ2-1; D not resolved. There are 13 residues in the CDR3. Trimming removed 4 bases at V and 5 bases at J, with 12 bases between. Per germline, CDR1 DFQATT and CDR2 SNEGSKA (reference sequence).

A few counts support this clonotype. The chain links TRBV3-1 to TRBJ2-3; 9 bases fit TRBD2. With V trimmed by 0 bases and J by 2 bases, 12 bases remained unmatched. Germline assignment: CDR1 LGHDT and CDR2 YNNKEL (reference sequence). This CDR3 contains 19 residues. DNA of the CDR3: TGTGCCAGCAGCCAAGAATCAAGCGGGGGGACACGCAACACAGATACGCAGTATTTT. Translated: CASSQESSGGTRNTDTQYF.

The gene calls are TRBV24-1 and TRBJ2-2; D tentatively reads TRBD1 or TRBD2 (5 bases each). The CDR3 covers 15 residues. The ends were cut back, 8 bases at V and 1 base at J, with 13 bases in the middle. Per the germline V gene, CDR1 is KGHDR and CDR2 is SFDVKD. The CDR3 DNA follows: TGTGCCACCAATTCGGGACGAGAGAACACCGGGGAGCTGTTTTTT. This sequence encodes CATNSGRENTGELFF.

This clonotype was detected only a few times. The CDR3 bases are TGCGCCAGCAGCCAGGCCCGGGAGGGCCTCACCGGGGAGCTGTTTTTT. It codes for CASSQAREGLTGELFF. The chain has TRBV4-3 and TRBJ2-2; 8 positions agree with TRBD2. Trimming cost V 3 bases and J 4 bases; bases outside gene matches: 7. The germline CDR1 and CDR2 sequences are LGHNA and YSLEER. CDR3 length: 16 residues.

The chain uses TRBV7-9 and TRBJ1-2; D remains ambiguous. Germline assignment: CDR1 SEHNR and CDR2 FQNEAQ (reference sequence). The CDR3 contains 15 residues. V was trimmed by 6 bases and J by 2 bases, leaving 16 bases between them. The CDR3: CASRPPGDYNYGYTF. The DNA of the CDR3 is TGTGCCAGCAGACCCCCGGGAGATTACAACTATGGCTACACCTTC.

There are a few counts of this clonotype. The chain has TRBV29-1 and TRBJ2-7, with D maybe TRBD1 (5 bases). The germline V gene encodes CDR1 SQVTM and CDR2 ANQGSEA. The CDR3 consists of 12 residues. V was shortened by 4 bases and J by 6 bases, with 13 bases between the two germline ends. CDR3 sequence reads: CSVVRQGAEQYF. Here the CDR3 DNA reads TGCAGCGTTGTACGCCAGGGCGCCGAGCAGTACTTC.

The sample holds a few counts of this clonotype. This CDR3 is CASSLVWDRNSYEQYF. CDR3 nucleotide sequence: TGTGCCAGCAGCTTGGTTTGGGACAGAAACTCCTACGAGCAGTACTTC. J is TRBJ2-7 and V is TRBV7-9; TRBD1 matches 7 bases. This CDR3 has 16 residues. Losses at the gene ends were 3 bases for V and 0 bases for J; bases not matched to a gene: 8. The germline gives CDR1 SEHNR, CDR2 FQNEAQ (reference sequence).

In its sample, this clonotype was seen a few times. This rearrangement joins TRBV9 to TRBJ2-1, with D hard to call. Germline assignment: CDR1 SGDLS and CDR2 YYNGEE. The CDR3 is 16 residues long. V was clipped by 2 bases and J by 0 bases, with 12 bases between them. CDR3 bases: TGTGCCAGCAGCGTGAACCCGGATAGCTCCTACAATGAGCAGTTCTTC. Amino acids: CASSVNPDSSYNEQFF.

This clonotype was seen ten or more times. The V call is TRBV12-3 or TRBV12-4, the J call TRBJ2-1, with TRBD2 matching 7 bases. Germline trimming cut 6 bases from V and 8 bases from J; bases unmatched to any gene: 7. The CDR3 covers 13 residues. The CDR3 region has the DNA TGTGCCAGCAGGCCCCGTAGCGGGTATGAGCAGTTCTTC. Amino acid sequence: CASRPRSGYEQFF.

This clonotype has ten or more counts. The chain joins TRBV12-3 or TRBV12-4 to TRBJ2-5, with TRBD1 identical over 8 bases. J was trimmed by 7 bases and V by 7 bases; bases with no gene match: 11. The CDR3 spans 14 residues. CDR3 DNA: TGTGCCAGCATCGATCAGGGGGCGTTGGGGACCCAGTACTTC. This translates into CASIDQGALGTQYF.

This clonotype showed up just a few times. The J gene is TRBJ1-2, the V gene TRBV20-1; D is perhaps TRBD1 (6 bases). Germline lookup yields CDR1 DFQATT and CDR2 SNEGSKA (reference sequence). V dropped 0 bases and J dropped 8 bases, with 16 bases sitting between them. The CDR3 spans 14 residues. CDR3 region: CSARDTDRPTGYTF. In nucleotides, the CDR3 is TGCAGTGCTAGAGATACGGACAGACCCACCGGCTACACCTTC.

This clonotype was observed a handful of times. V is TRBV5-4 and J is TRBJ2-3, with TRBD2 as a possible D gene (5 bases). Trimming stripped 2 bases from V and 0 bases from J, with 10 bases between. The germline V gene has CDR1 SGHNT and CDR2 YYREEE (reference sequence). This CDR3 is built from 15 residues. The CDR3 coding sequence is TGTGCCAGCAGCTTCGGGGTCTCGAGCACAGATACGCAGTATTTT. It yields the protein CASSFGVSSTDTQYF.

This clonotype was detected a few times. The V gene is TRBV27, the J gene TRBJ2-3; 8 bases fit TRBD2. The V gene end was trimmed by 2 bases and the J gene end by 1 base; junction bases not matched to a gene: 5. This CDR3 comprises 16 residues. Germline lookup yields CDR1 MNHEY and CDR2 SMNVEV (reference sequence). The CDR3 sequence is CASSLIRGGGTDTQYF. The CDR3 nucleotides are TGTGCCAGCAGTTTAATTCGGGGGGGCGGCACAGATACGCAGTATTTT.

This sequence joins TRBV20-1 and TRBJ2-1; 8 nucleotides align to TRBD2. V lost 0 bases and J lost 4; bases outside the gene matches: 5. The CDR3 has 15 residues. Looked up from germline, CDR1 is DFQATT and CDR2 is SNEGSKA (reference sequence). CDR3 in DNA: TGCAGTGCTAGAGATACGGGGGGGAGATACAATGAGCAGTTCTTC. This gives the protein CSARDTGGRYNEQFF.

The sample holds many counts of this clonotype. The rearrangement joins TRBV7-2 to TRBJ2-4; D not resolved. V was shortened by 5 bases and J by 0 bases, with 11 bases between the two germline ends. The CDR3 totals 15 residues. In germline, CDR1 is SGHTA, CDR2 FQGNSA. The CDR3 spells CASSPWELAKNIQYF. For the CDR3, the DNA is TGTGCCAGCAGCCCGTGGGAATTAGCCAAAAACATTCAGTACTTC.

This clonotype has a count of ten or more. The V call is TRBV29-1, the J call TRBJ2-3; 7 bases are shared with TRBD2. Germline assignment: CDR1 SQVTM and CDR2 ANQGSEA. Trimming at V came to 2 bases and at J to 8 bases, leaving 7 bases not matched to a gene. The CDR3 covers 13 residues. CDR3 in amino acids: CSVEYPSGLTQYF. The CDR3 DNA follows: TGCAGCGTTGAATACCCTAGCGGCCTTACGCAGTATTTT.